This record covers a single TCR beta chain. The antigen is undetermined. This sample is drawn from a study of cytomegalovirus exposure and HLA in healthy donors. Study-wide results and caveats: Relative to the approximately 700-donor mean, N-insertions were reportedly fewer in an Asian-associated ancestry cluster in a later analysis.

PCR amplification relied on 60 Vbeta primers (plus 13 Jbeta primers). This table comes from immunoSEQ multiplex PCR, and its TCRdb copy is limited to in-frame clones, with some not included. Here the sample spans fewer than 250,000 clones, roughly 80% being singletons. CDR3 length: 13 amino acids. The germline gives CDR1 SGHTA, CDR2 FQGTGA. The ends were cut back, 5 bases at V and 5 bases at J, with 12 bases in the middle. V is TRBV7-3 and J is TRBJ2-5, with a tentative D call TRBD2 (6 bases). The sequenced material came from PBMCs. The clonotype originates from a man in his forties or fifties in good health and CMV-seropositive. For the CDR3, the DNA is TGTGCCAGCAGCCCTCCGGGAGAGGAGACCCAGTACTTC. Translation gives CASSPPGEETQYF.